This entry lists 11 T cell receptor beta chains sequenced from one sample in a study of regulatory T cells in long-lasting Graves disease. Time point reported: newly diagnosed GD, antithyroid drugs for less than 3 months. RNA extracted from PBMCs served as the sequencing template. Libraries of TCR beta came from iRepertoire HTBI primers plus Arm-PCR of CDR3 regions. Each CDR3 protein gets one entry after TCRdb re-called the multiplex PCR reads with MiXCR. The table has about 620,000 distinct CDR3 sequences, 15% to 20% seen once. This same sample was also part of a study on T cells in Graves' hyperthyroidism and ophthalmopathy.

The specimen comprised peripheral blood mononuclear cells (PBMCs), sampled at new diagnosis, from a patient treated with antithyroid drugs. The receptors derive from a woman younger than 45 with Graves disease.

The chain carries TRBV30 and TRBJ2-7; TRBD1 aligns across 9 bases. V shed 1 base, J shed 0 bases, and the junction held 13 bases outside the gene matches. This CDR3 is built from 18 residues. Germline V gives CDR1 GTSNPN, CDR2 SVGIG (reference sequence). The DNA of the CDR3 is TGTGCCTGGAGTGACCGGGACAGGGCCTTTTCCGGCTCCTACGAGCAGTACTTC. Translation gives CAWSDRDRAFSGSYEQYF.

This clonotype has a handful of counts. The chain couples TRBV20-1 to TRBJ2-5; unclear D gene. The CDR3 consists of 10 residues. Germline V lookup: CDR1 DFQATT, CDR2 SNEGSKA (reference sequence). V shed 8 bases and J shed 6 bases, with 10 bases lying between them. For the CDR3, the DNA is TGCAGTCCCCAGTTCCAGACCCAGTACTTC. It codes for CSPQFQTQYF.

The J gene is TRBJ2-7, the V gene TRBV5-5; a weak D match, TRBD1 (5 bases). V gave up 2 bases and J gave up 6 bases, with 12 bases separating them. CDR1 is SGHKS, CDR2 YYEKEE, per germline (reference sequence). CDR3 length: 13 residues. The CDR3 DNA sequence: TGTGCCAGCAGCTTTTCAACAGGCGGCGAGCAGTACTTC. This translates into CASSFSTGGEQYF.

This clonotype was found many times. The J gene is TRBJ1-2, the V gene TRBV6-1, with a weak D call TRBD1 (6 bases). V was clipped by 7 bases and J by 8 bases, with 14 bases between them. Per the germline V gene, CDR1 is MNHNS and CDR2 is SASEGT. The CDR3 totals 12 residues. The CDR3 loop is CASNGGPGGYTF. The CDR3, as DNA: TGTGCCAGCAATGGGGGCCCGGGAGGCTACACCTTC.

This clonotype was seen more than once but under ten times. This chain links TRBV7-2 with TRBJ2-7; no definite D call. V was shortened by 5 bases and J by 6 bases, with 11 bases between the two germline ends. This CDR3 region has 12 residues. The germline gives CDR1 SGHTA, CDR2 FQGNSA. The CDR3 is CASSPFVGEQYF. The CDR3 DNA sequence: TGTGCCAGCAGCCCATTCGTCGGCGAGCAGTACTTC. The entire variable domain, with the rest obtained from reference TRBV7-2 and TRBJ2-7, is as follows: GAGVSQSPSNKVTEKGKDVELRCDPISGHTALYWYRQSLGQGLEFLIYFQGNSAPDKSGLPSDRFSAERTGGSVSTLTIQRTQQEDSAVYLCASSPFVGEQYFGPGTRLTVT.

This clonotype was detected a few times. The chain combines TRBV7-9 with TRBJ1-2; the D is unclear. The CDR3 loop spans 15 amino acids. The germline V and J ends were trimmed by 3 bases and 1 base, with 12 bases remaining between them. Germline CDR1 and CDR2: SEHNR and FQNEAQ (reference sequence). The CDR3 nucleotides are TGTGCCAGCAGCTTGAGTCAGCCAAGTAACTATGGCTACACCTTC. This sequence encodes CASSLSQPSNYGYTF.

The rearrangement uses TRBV6-2 or TRBV6-3 and TRBJ2-7; D unresolved. Between the trimmed V and J ends, which lost 2 bases and 4 bases, there was a span of 9 bases. This CDR3 spans 13 amino acids. Per the germline V gene, CDR1 is MNHEY and CDR2 is SVGEGT. CDR3 loop: CASSYRKGYEQYF. The CDR3 nucleotides are TGTGCCAGCAGTTACAGGAAAGGATACGAGCAGTACTTC.

Remarks on this clonotype: This may be a read error: a much more frequent sequence differs by one nucleotide. The chain combines TRBV18 with TRBJ1-1; a possible D gene is TRBD1 (5 bases). V lost 2 bases, J lost 6 bases, and 13 bases lay in between. The CDR3 is 14 amino acids. Germline values: CDR1 KGHSH, CDR2 LQKENI. CDR3 protein: CASSPSETDAEAFF. CDR3 nucleotides: TGTGCCAGCTCACCATCGGAGACAGATGCTGAAGCTTTCTTT.

This clonotype came up many times. V gene TRBV20-1 combines with J gene TRBJ2-2; D uncertain. Per the germline V gene, CDR1 is DFQATT and CDR2 is SNEGSKA (reference sequence). Trimming removed 0 bases at V and 7 bases at J, with 9 bases between. The CDR3 sequence is 13 residues long. CDR3 DNA sequence: TGCAGTGCTAGAGAGGGGTCGTTCGGGGAGCTGTTTTTT. Translated, it gives CSAREGSFGELFF.

The chain combines TRBV12-3 or TRBV12-4 with TRBJ2-4; 8 nucleotides line up with TRBD2. Trimming took 7 bases from V and 1 from J; bases not matched to a gene: 9. The CDR3 extends over 16 amino acids. The CDR3 DNA reads as TGTGCCAGCACCGGGGGGGCGGTCCTCGCCAAAAACATTCAGTACTTC. Protein product: CASTGGAVLAKNIQYF.

Written as DNA, the CDR3 is TGTGCCAGCAGTCCAAGGACAGGGGATTCACCCCTCCACTTT. Its translation: CASSPRTGDSPLHF. The chain uses TRBV12-3 or TRBV12-4 and TRBJ1-6, with 9 positions matching TRBD1. This CDR3 has 14 amino acids. The J segment lost 8 bases and the V segment lost 5 bases, leaving 4 bases of the junction unmatched.